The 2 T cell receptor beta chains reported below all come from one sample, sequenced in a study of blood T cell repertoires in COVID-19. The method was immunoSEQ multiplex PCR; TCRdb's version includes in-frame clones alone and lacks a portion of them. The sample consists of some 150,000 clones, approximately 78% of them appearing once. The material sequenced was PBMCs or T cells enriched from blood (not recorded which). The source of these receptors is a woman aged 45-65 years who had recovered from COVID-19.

The CDR3 is CAISGTGGAGAFF. CDR3 bases: TGTGCCATTTCCGGGACAGGGGGCGCCGGAGCTTTCTTT. The chain uses TRBV3-1 (or the pseudogene TRBV3-2) and TRBJ1-1, with TRBD1 matching over 12 bases. The V segment lost 10 bases and the J segment 10 bases; nucleotides outside the gene matches: 10. This CDR3 region has 13 residues. Per the germline V gene, CDR1 is LGHDT and CDR2 is YNNKEL (reference sequence).

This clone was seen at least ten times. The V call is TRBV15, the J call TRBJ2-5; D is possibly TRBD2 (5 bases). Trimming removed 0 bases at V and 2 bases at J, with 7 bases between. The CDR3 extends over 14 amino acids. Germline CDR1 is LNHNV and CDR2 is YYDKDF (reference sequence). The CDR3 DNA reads TGTGCCACCAGCAGAGAGCGACTACAAGAGACCCAGTACTTC. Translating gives CATSRERLQETQYF.